This T cell receptor (beta chain) was recorded in a study of cytomegalovirus exposure and HLA in healthy donors. The study, taken as a whole, reports: For most subjects, TCR beta sequences were reported to predict HLA-A and HLA-B alleles with accuracy. Previously analyzed data showed that most TCR beta V segments were productive at a frequency of about 87% or about 30%.

This clone came up a few times. Its antigen remains unidentified. The PCR had 60 Vbeta and 13 Jbeta primers. Methods used by the authors: In a later analysis, the count reached some 88 million unique TCR beta chains, with 8.5 million to 14 million shared. Here immunoSEQ multiplex PCR was the method, and the copy in TCRdb shows in-frame clones only, minus some. V, J and clone size are taken as reported in that table, and D and trimming were inferred from the DNA itself. The data contain fewer than 150,000 clones, around 82% of them singletons. V lost 5 bases to trimming and J lost 2 bases, with 15 bases between them. The CDR3 consists of 15 residues. From germline, CDR1 is SEHNR and CDR2 FQNEAQ (reference sequence).

The source material was PBMCs. This sequence was found in a man aged 50-60 years in good health and CMV-seronegative. The V and J genes are TRBV7-9 and TRBJ1-2; D possibly corresponds to TRBD1 (6 bases). The CDR3 bases are TGTGCCAGCAGCCCGGGGGGGGCCGCGAACTATGGCTACACCTTC. This gives the protein CASSPGGAANYGYTF. Complete variable domain (other parts from reference TRBV7-9 and TRBJ1-2): DTGVSQNPRHKITKRGQNVTFRCDPISEHNRLYWYRQTLGQGPEFLTYFQNEAQLEKSRLLSDRFSAERPKGSFSTLEIQRTEQGDSAMYLCASSPGGAANYGYTFGSGTRLTVV.